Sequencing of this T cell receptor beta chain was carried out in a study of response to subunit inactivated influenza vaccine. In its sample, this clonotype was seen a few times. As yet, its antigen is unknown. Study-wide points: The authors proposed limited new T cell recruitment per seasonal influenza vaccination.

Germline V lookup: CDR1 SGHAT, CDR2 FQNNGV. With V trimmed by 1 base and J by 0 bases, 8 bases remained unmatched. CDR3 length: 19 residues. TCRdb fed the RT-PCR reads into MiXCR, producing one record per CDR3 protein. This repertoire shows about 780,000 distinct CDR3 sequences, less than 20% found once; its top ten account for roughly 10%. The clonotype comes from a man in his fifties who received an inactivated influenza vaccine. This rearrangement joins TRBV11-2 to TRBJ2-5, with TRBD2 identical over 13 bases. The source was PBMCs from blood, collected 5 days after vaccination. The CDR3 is CASSLGFGGLAGDQETQYF. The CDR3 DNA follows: TGTGCCAGCAGCTTAGGATTCGGTGGACTAGCGGGGGACCAAGAGACCCAGTACTTC.